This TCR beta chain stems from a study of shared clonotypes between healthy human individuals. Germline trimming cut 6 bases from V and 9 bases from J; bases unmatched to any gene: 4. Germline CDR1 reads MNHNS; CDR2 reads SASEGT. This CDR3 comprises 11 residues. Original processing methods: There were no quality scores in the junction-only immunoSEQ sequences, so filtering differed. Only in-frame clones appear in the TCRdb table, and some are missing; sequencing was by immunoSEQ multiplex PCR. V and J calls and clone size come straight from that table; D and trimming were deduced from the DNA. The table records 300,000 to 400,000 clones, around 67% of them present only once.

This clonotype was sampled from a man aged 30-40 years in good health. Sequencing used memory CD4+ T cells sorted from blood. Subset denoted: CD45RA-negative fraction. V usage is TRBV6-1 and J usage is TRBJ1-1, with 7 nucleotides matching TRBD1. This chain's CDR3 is CASRRDRQAFF. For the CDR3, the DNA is TGTGCCAGCAGAAGGGACAGACAAGCTTTCTTT.